One and the same sample provided the 20 T cell receptor beta chains below, sequenced in a study of blood T cells in healthy people across ages. For the second PCR, which ran for 7 to 11 cycles, a sample-barcoded 5' primer and a J-beta primer mix were used. One entry per CDR3 protein results from TCRdb running MiXCR on the 5' RACE reads. The profile shows under 850,000 distinct CDR3 sequences, 30% to 45% of them singletons. The source material was blood. The origin of the receptors is a man in his late teens or twenties in good health.

The sample holds a few counts of this clonotype. This chain links TRBV20-1 with TRBJ1-1; D is uncertain. Trimming stripped 2 bases from V and 4 bases from J, with 23 bases between. Germline CDR1 is DFQATT and CDR2 is SNEGSKA (reference sequence). The CDR3 runs 17 residues. CDR3 loop: CSARPLRGGYEITEAFF. As DNA, the CDR3 is TGCAGTGCTAGACCCCTGCGTGGCGGCTACGAAATCACTGAAGCTTTCTTT.

This clonotype was recorded at least ten times. J is TRBJ2-1 and V is TRBV4-2; D might be TRBD1 (5 bases). V was shortened by 6 bases and J by 8 bases, with 17 bases between the two germline ends. The CDR3 is 14 amino acids. CDR1 LGHNA and CDR2 YNFKEQ come from the germline V gene. This chain's CDR3 is CASRWGILTDEQFF. In DNA, the CDR3 is TGTGCCAGCAGGTGGGGCATCCTGACGGATGAGCAGTTCTTC.

Points on this clonotype: Given a much more abundant clone one base away, this may be a read error. The chain is built from TRBV20-1 and TRBJ2-1; D might be TRBD2 (6 bases). CDR3 length: 14 residues. CDR1 and CDR2 from the germline V gene are DFQATT and SNEGSKA (reference sequence). Trimming pared 6 bases from V and 10 bases from J, leaving 22 bases between. CDR3 in amino acids: CSARPGTSSYEQFF. The DNA of the CDR3 is TGCAGTGCCAGACCGGGAACTAGCTCCTACGAGCAGTTCTTC.

This clonotype was observed a few times. This chain joins TRBV5-1 and TRBJ2-1; D gene ambiguous. Germline CDR1 reads SGHRS; CDR2 reads YFSETQ. CDR3 length: 13 amino acids. V lost 4 bases, J lost 9 bases, and 14 bases lay in between. This CDR3 reads CASSATTTREQFF. CDR3 sequence (DNA): TGCGCCAGCAGCGCGACCACAACTCGTGAGCAGTTCTTC.

This clonotype showed up just a few times. The rearrangement links TRBV19 to TRBJ1-2; D might be TRBD1 (5 bases). The CDR3 sequence is 15 residues long. Germline V gene lookup returns CDR1 LNHDA and CDR2 SQIVND (reference sequence). Trimming took off 0 bases at V and 6 bases at J, with 14 bases between the two ends. The CDR3 DNA is TGTGCCAGTAGTATAGAATCGCAGGGACGCCATGGCTACACCTTC. It yields the protein CASSIESQGRHGYTF.

This clonotype was seen only a few times. V and J are TRBV27 and TRBJ2-1; 7 bases fit TRBD1. Germline assignment: CDR1 MNHEY and CDR2 SMNVEV (reference sequence). The CDR3 has 14 residues. Germline trimming cut 6 bases from V and 8 bases from J; bases unmatched to any gene: 10. The CDR3, as DNA: TGTGCCAGCAGGCACAGGGGCCCCATGGATGAGCAGTTCTTC. It codes for CASRHRGPMDEQFF.

Comment on this clonotype: A much more abundant neighbour one base away suggests this may be a read error. The rearrangement links TRBV5-6 to TRBJ2-5; tentative D call: TRBD1 (5 bases). V was clipped by 4 bases and J by 3 bases, with 13 bases between them. The CDR3 loop spans 14 amino acids. Germline V gene sequence: CDR1 SGHDT, CDR2 YYEEEE. The CDR3, as DNA: TGTGCCAGCAGCGTGGGTCCAGGGAAAGAGACCCAGTACTTC. Translation: CASSVGPGKETQYF.

The V and J genes are TRBV12-3 or TRBV12-4 and TRBJ1-3; no firm D call. V shed 6 bases and J shed 0 bases, with 21 bases lying between them. CDR3 length: 18 residues. Here the CDR3 reads CASSLPHWTLSSGNTIYF. CDR3 nucleotides: TGTGCCAGCAGCCTTCCCCACTGGACCCTTAGCTCTGGAAACACCATATATTTT.

This clonotype has only a few counts. The chain has TRBV3-1 and TRBJ2-1; D is tentatively TRBD1 or TRBD2 (5 bases each). V shed 2 bases and J shed 2 bases, with 13 bases lying between them. CDR3 size: 16 residues. CDR1 LGHDT and CDR2 YNNKEL come from the germline V gene (reference sequence). CDR3 nucleotides: TGTGCCAGCAGCCAACCAGGGACCAGGACCTACAATGAGCAGTTCTTC. Encoded protein: CASSQPGTRTYNEQFF.

The chain uses TRBV10-3 and TRBJ2-1, with 8 positions matching TRBD2. Germline assignment: CDR1 ENHRY and CDR2 SYGVKD. Trimming cost V 0 bases and J 6 bases; bases outside gene matches: 10. This CDR3 contains 17 residues. The chain's CDR3 is CAISESFSGLEGNEQFF. The CDR3 DNA sequence: TGTGCCATCAGTGAGTCGTTTTCGGGACTAGAGGGCAATGAGCAGTTCTTC.

This clonotype has more than one count but fewer than ten. The V gene is TRBV12-3 or TRBV12-4, the J gene TRBJ1-1, with D possibly matching TRBD1 (6 bases). This CDR3 has 15 residues. The V end was cut by 6 bases, the J end by 0 bases, with 14 bases between. The CDR3 spells CASSPQDRMNTEAFF. The CDR3, as DNA: TGTGCCAGCAGCCCCCAGGACAGAATGAACACTGAAGCTTTCTTT.

This sequence joins TRBV7-2 and TRBJ1-4, with D possibly TRBD1 on 5 matching bases. Trimming took off 5 bases at V and 11 bases at J, with 21 bases between the two ends. Germline V gives CDR1 SGHTA, CDR2 FQGNSA. The CDR3 length is 15 residues. CDR3 protein: CASSNEGTSPGKLFF. The DNA of the CDR3 is TGTGCCAGCAGCAACGAAGGGACCTCCCCGGGGAAACTGTTTTTT.

This clonotype has a handful of counts. This sequence joins TRBV4-1 and TRBJ1-5, with TRBD1 matching over 8 bases. The CDR3 covers 18 residues. V dropped 0 bases and J dropped 6; count of bases not matched to a gene: 13. Germline V gene sequence: CDR1 MGHRA, CDR2 YSYEKL. The CDR3 loop reads CASSQDVTGQALGQPQHF. CDR3 nucleotides: TGCGCCAGCAGCCAAGATGTCACGGGACAGGCCTTGGGTCAGCCCCAGCATTTT.

In the case of this clonotype: Its ends do not fully match the called genes, so a read error is possible. The chain is built from TRBV4-2 and TRBJ1-1, with D possibly TRBD1 on 5 matching bases. CDR3 length equals 14 residues. Germline CDR1 is LGHNA and CDR2 is YNFKEQ. CDR3 nucleotide sequence: TGTGCCAACAGCCAAGGATCCCGGGGGACTGAAGCTTTCTTT. It yields the protein CANSQGSRGTEAFF.

This clonotype was seen only a few times. The chain joins TRBV12-3 or TRBV12-4 to TRBJ1-6, with TRBD1 as a possible D gene (6 bases). CDR3 length equals 14 residues. V was clipped by 6 bases and J by 8 bases, with 14 bases between them. CDR3 coding DNA: TGTGCCAGCAGCCAGGGGTTTGTTGATTCACCCCTCCACTTT. Amino acids: CASSQGFVDSPLHF.

This clonotype was counted only a few times. J is TRBJ1-1 and V is TRBV7-9; D might be TRBD1 (6 bases). Trimming took 5 bases from V and 4 from J, leaving 17 bases between them. The CDR3 has 15 amino acids. CDR1 and CDR2 from the germline V gene are SEHNR and FQNEAQ (reference sequence). In DNA, the CDR3 is TGTGCCAGCAGCCCTATCTCGGGGGCTGGCACTGAAGCTTTCTTT. It yields the protein CASSPISGAGTEAFF.

This clonotype showed up just a few times. This chain uses TRBV12-3 or TRBV12-4 with TRBJ1-1, with D maybe TRBD1 (6 bases). Trimming pared 6 bases from V and 2 bases from J, leaving 19 bases between. This CDR3 region has 16 residues. The CDR3 reads CASRNGGGGPNTEAFF. The CDR3 DNA is TGTGCCAGCAGGAACGGAGGAGGGGGGCCCAACACTGAAGCTTTCTTT.

This chain connects TRBV20-1 to TRBJ2-3; 13 positions agree with TRBD2. Looked up from germline, CDR1 is DFQATT and CDR2 is SNEGSKA (reference sequence). This CDR3 is 17 amino acids long. V lost 7 bases, J lost 2 bases, and 12 bases stayed unmatched. The CDR3 loop is CSVQTPGLAGTTDTQYF. In nucleotides, the CDR3 is TGCAGTGTTCAAACCCCGGGACTAGCGGGGACCACAGATACGCAGTATTTT.

V and J are TRBV10-2 and TRBJ1-5; D is possibly TRBD1 (5 bases). Per the germline V gene, CDR1 is WSHSY and CDR2 is SAAADI. V lost 4 bases and J lost 7, with 14 bases in between. CDR3 length: 14 amino acids. CDR3 sequence reads: CASSGRGYNQPQHF. The DNA of the CDR3 is TGCGCCAGCAGTGGGAGGGGATACAACCAGCCCCAGCATTTT.

This chain connects TRBV4-3 to TRBJ2-1; D may be TRBD2 (6 bases). This CDR3 has 14 residues. Germline CDR1 and CDR2: LGHNA and YSLEER. V lost 3 bases to trimming and J lost 10 bases, with 16 bases between them. The DNA for the CDR3 is TGCGCCAGCAGCCACCTTATCAGTGCGGGAGAGCAGTTCTTC. Translating gives CASSHLISAGEQFF.